The following is a T cell receptor (beta chain) sequence with its context. Authors' processing steps: By means of reference gene primer amplification, nucleated cell counts were estimated. Measured with immunoSEQ multiplex PCR; TCRdb has only the in-frame clones, and not every one. The V and J calls and clone size were taken over from that table, and D and trimming were inferred from the DNA. Of about 310,000 clones in the sample, roughly nine tenths were seen once. This specimen comes from a study of blood T cell repertoires in COVID-19. Cohort allocation depended upon clinical history that participants reported. This CDR3 comprises 14 residues. The germline V gene encodes CDR1 MDHEN and CDR2 SYDVKM. Trimming removed 1 base at V and 2 bases at J, with 9 bases between.

Sequences were obtained from PBMCs or T cells enriched from blood (not recorded which). This TCR was recovered from a woman under 40 who had recovered from COVID-19. V usage is TRBV28 and J usage is TRBJ2-7; D perhaps matches TRBD2 (6 bases). This chain's CDR3 is CASSLLAGTYEQYF. The CDR3 DNA reads as TGTGCCAGCAGTTTATTGGCGGGGACCTACGAGCAGTACTTC.